This T cell receptor (beta chain) was sequenced during a study of shared clonotypes between healthy human individuals. General study points: Larger estimated richness was generally seen in naive subsets than in memory subsets. Clonotype sharing across several donors was observed for around 4.8% of naive CD4 clonotypes.

Adult donors, all healthy and HIV-negative, had no recent acute infections or vaccinations. The CDR3 is 11 amino acids. Germline trimming cut 5 bases from V and 11 bases from J; bases unmatched to any gene: 6. The germline CDR1 and CDR2 sequences are SGHRS and YFSETQ. Of note for this clone: The antigen is undetermined.

Libraries were prepared by immunoSEQ multiplex PCR; TCRdb keeps only in-frame clonotypes and omits some of them. The sample consists of approximately 1.1 million clones, around three quarters of them appearing once. Sample: memory CD4+ T cells from PBMCs. As to subset: CD45RA-negative fraction. The J gene is TRBJ1-1, the V gene TRBV5-1, with 7 bases fitting TRBD1. The TCR comes from a man between 18 and 35 years old in good health. Some clones in this sample may be carry-over from other donors' samples. For the CDR3, the DNA is TGCGCCAGCAGGTCTGGGACAGAGGCTTTCTTT. Its protein product is CASRSGTEAFF. The entire variable domain, with the rest obtained from reference TRBV5-1 and TRBJ1-1, is as follows: KAGVTQTPRYLIKTRGQQVTLSCSPISGHRSVSWYQQTPGQGLQFLFEYFSETQRNKGNFPGRFSGRQFSNSRSEMNVSTLELGDSALYLCASRSGTEAFFGQGTRLTVV.